The 15 T cell receptor beta chains below were found in one sample sequenced in a study of human T cells and chemical hapten exposure. The time point is: pre-sensitization, week 0. Treatment indicated: therapeutic diphenylcyclopropenone sensitization with weekly scalp DPC. TCRdb processed the RACE reads anew with MiXCR; each CDR3 protein has one entry. The table has around 92,000 distinct CDR3 sequences, 10% to 11% seen once; the top ten hold 2.5% to 4%. The material was whole blood, obtained in connection with sensitization to the hapten diphenylcyclopropenone (DPC). Receptor source: a woman in her fifties or sixties with alopecia areata. Some clones in this sample may be carry-over from other donors' samples.

V is TRBV9 and J is TRBJ2-3, with D perhaps matching TRBD2 (6 bases). Trimming left V 4 bases short and J 2 bases short, with 14 bases between. This CDR3 has 15 amino acids. Germline assignment: CDR1 SGDLS and CDR2 YYNGEE. The CDR3 DNA sequence: TGTGCCAGCAGCTGGACGGGGGAAGCCACAGATACGCAGTATTTT. This translates into CASSWTGEATDTQYF.

In this sample, this clonotype turned up a few times. The chain uses TRBV28 and TRBJ2-7; the match to TRBD1 covers 7 bases. Germline CDR1 MDHEN, CDR2 SYDVKM. This CDR3 comprises 14 residues. The V gene end was trimmed by 6 bases and the J gene end by 1 base; junction bases not matched to a gene: 6. CDR3 residues: CASSPPGQSYEQYF. Here the CDR3 DNA reads TGTGCCAGCAGCCCACCGGGACAGTCCTACGAGCAGTACTTC.

This clonotype was detected ten times or more. The chain couples TRBV7-3 to TRBJ2-1; 7 nucleotides match TRBD2. This CDR3 contains 14 residues. Germline-derived CDR1 and CDR2 are SGHTA and FQGTGA. The junction had 1 base not matched to a gene; V was cut back by 4 bases and J by 1 base. The CDR3 DNA reads TGTGCCAGCAGCTCTAGCGGATCCTACAATGAGCAGTTCTTC. It codes for CASSSSGSYNEQFF.

This clonotype was counted at least ten times. This chain links TRBV9 with TRBJ2-4; D is uncertain. This CDR3 has 17 residues. CDR1 SGDLS and CDR2 YYNGEE come from the germline V gene. The V gene lost 0 bases and the J gene lost 0 bases, with 13 bases spanning the gap. The chain's CDR3 is CASSVVRQTRAKNIQYF. Here the CDR3 DNA reads TGTGCCAGCAGCGTAGTAAGGCAAACCAGAGCCAAAAACATTCAGTACTTC.

This sequence joins TRBV12-3 or TRBV12-4 and TRBJ2-7; TRBD1 aligns across 8 bases. V trimming: 8 bases; J trimming: 2 bases; junction bases outside the gene matches: 5. The CDR3 is 13 residues long. The CDR3 spells CASSGTGTYEQYF. CDR3 DNA: TGTGCCAGCTCCGGGACAGGAACCTACGAGCAGTACTTC.

In this sample, this clonotype turned up a few times. The chain has TRBV6-2 or TRBV6-3 and TRBJ2-1; TRBD2 matches at 15 bases. The ends lost 6 bases at V and 12 bases at J; junction bases unmatched: 6. The CDR3 is 14 amino acids. Germline CDR1 reads MNHEY; CDR2 reads SVGEGT. CDR3 nucleotides: TGTGCCAGCAGCCAAGGGACTAGCGGGGGGCGGCAGTTCTTC. Its protein product is CASSQGTSGGRQFF.

This clonotype was counted at least ten times. The rearrangement uses TRBV7-9 and TRBJ2-6; TRBD1 agrees at 8 bases. The CDR3 is 15 residues long. CDR1 and CDR2 (germline): SEHNR, FQNEAQ (reference sequence). J lost 2 bases, V lost 3 bases, and 0 bases had no gene match. CDR3 nucleotides: TGTGCCAGCAGCTTGACAGGGGCTGGGGCCAACGTCCTGACTTTC. This sequence encodes CASSLTGAGANVLTF. The variable domain in full, completed from reference TRBV7-9 and TRBJ2-6, reads DTGVSQNPRHKITKRGQNVTFRCDPISEHNRLYWYRQTLGQGPEFLTYFQNEAQLEKSRLLSDRFSAERPKGSFSTLEIQRTEQGDSAMYLCASSLTGAGANVLTFGAGSRLTVL.

This chain joins TRBV29-1 and TRBJ1-2, with 9 bases aligning to TRBD1. V gave up 7 bases and J gave up 3 bases; unmatched junction bases: 6. Germline loops: CDR1 SQVTM, CDR2 ANQGSEA. The CDR3 spans 13 residues. CDR3 amino acids: CSARQGEDYGYTF. The DNA of the CDR3 is TGCAGCGCCCGACAGGGGGAGGACTATGGCTACACCTTC.

This clonotype was seen more than once but under ten times. The chain links TRBV5-1 to TRBJ2-3; D remains ambiguous. Trimming left V 4 bases short and J 4 bases short, with 7 bases between. The CDR3 runs to 12 residues. Germline V gene data show CDR1 as SGHRS and CDR2 as YFSETQ. The DNA of the CDR3 is TGCGCCAGCAGCGACGAGTCAGATACGCAGTATTTT. Its translation is CASSDESDTQYF.

In its sample, this clonotype was seen many times. V and J are TRBV6-6 and TRBJ2-5, with D possibly TRBD1 on 5 matching bases. Germline CDR1 is MNHNY and CDR2 is SVGAGI (reference sequence). The V end lost 2 bases, the J end lost 5 bases, and 15 bases lay between the germline ends. The CDR3 spans 15 residues. CDR3 sequence reads: CASSYGVKGQETQYF. The CDR3 DNA reads TGTGCCAGCAGTTACGGGGTTAAGGGGCAGGAGACCCAGTACTTC.

The table lists this clonotype with many counts. The chain couples TRBV5-1 to TRBJ2-5; D not resolved. This CDR3 contains 15 residues. Trimming stripped 3 bases from V and 3 bases from J, with 15 bases between. CDR1 SGHRS and CDR2 YFSETQ come from the germline V gene. The CDR3 here is CASSSRMGLEETQYF. DNA of the CDR3: TGCGCCAGCAGCTCGAGAATGGGGTTGGAAGAGACCCAGTACTTC.

This clonotype was picked up many times. The chain uses TRBV12-3 or TRBV12-4 and TRBJ2-3; unclear D gene. V was cut by 6 bases and J by 14 bases, with 18 bases left in between. The CDR3 loop spans 12 amino acids. Here the CDR3 reads CASSQASMTWYF. In DNA form, the CDR3 reads TGTGCCAGCAGCCAAGCCTCGATGACTTGGTATTTT.

At least ten counts were recorded for this clonotype. The V call is TRBV2, the J call TRBJ2-2; 8 bases are a match to TRBD1. Unmatched junction bases numbered 8, after V lost 7 bases and J lost 4 bases. CDR1 is SNHLY, CDR2 FYNNEI, per germline. The CDR3 consists of 15 residues. This chain's CDR3 is CASKPPDRGTGELFF. CDR3 bases: TGTGCCAGCAAGCCTCCTGACAGGGGCACCGGGGAGCTGTTTTTT. Full variable domain (missing parts from reference TRBV2 and TRBJ2-2): EPEVTQTPSHQVTQMGQEVILRCVPISNHLYFYWYRQILGQKVEFLVSFYNNEISEKSEIFDDQFSVERPDGSNFTLKIRSTKLEDSAMYFCASKPPDRGTGELFFGEGSRLTVL.

Many counts were recorded for this clonotype. The V and J genes are TRBV7-6 and TRBJ2-5, with 9 bases identical to TRBD2. CDR1 is SGHVS, CDR2 FNYEAQ, per germline. This CDR3 is built from 16 residues. J gave up 2 bases and V 3 bases, and 7 bases lay outside the gene matches. For the CDR3, the DNA is TGTGCCAGCAGCTTGACACCTAGCGGGGAGCAAGAGACCCAGTACTTC. This codes for CASSLTPSGEQETQYF.

The chain carries TRBV20-1 and TRBJ2-1; D remains unclear. This CDR3 has 16 amino acids. Germline V gene data show CDR1 as DFQATT and CDR2 as SNEGSKA (reference sequence). V shed 0 bases and J shed 1 base, with 13 bases lying between them. The CDR3 nucleotides read TGCAGTGCTAGAGATTTTCTTCGGGCGTCCTACAATGAGCAGTTCTTC. As protein: CSARDFLRASYNEQFF.